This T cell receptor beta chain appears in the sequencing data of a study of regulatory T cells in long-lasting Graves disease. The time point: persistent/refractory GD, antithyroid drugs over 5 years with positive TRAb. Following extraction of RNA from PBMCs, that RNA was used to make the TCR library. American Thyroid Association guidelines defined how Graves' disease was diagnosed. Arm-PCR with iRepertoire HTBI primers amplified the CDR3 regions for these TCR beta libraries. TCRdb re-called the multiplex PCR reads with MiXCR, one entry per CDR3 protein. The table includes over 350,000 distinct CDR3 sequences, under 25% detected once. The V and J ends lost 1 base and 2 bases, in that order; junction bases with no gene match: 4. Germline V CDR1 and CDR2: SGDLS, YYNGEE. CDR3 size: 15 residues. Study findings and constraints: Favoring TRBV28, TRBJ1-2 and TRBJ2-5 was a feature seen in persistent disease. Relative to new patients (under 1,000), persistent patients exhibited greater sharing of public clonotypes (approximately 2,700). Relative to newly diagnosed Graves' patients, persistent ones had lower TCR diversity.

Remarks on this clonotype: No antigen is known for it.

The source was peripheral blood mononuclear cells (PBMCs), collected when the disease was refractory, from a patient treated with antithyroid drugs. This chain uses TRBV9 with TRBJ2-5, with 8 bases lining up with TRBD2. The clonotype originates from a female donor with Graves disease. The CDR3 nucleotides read TGTGCCAGCAGCGTATCGACTAGCGCACAAGAGACCCAGTACTTC. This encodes CASSVSTSAQETQYF. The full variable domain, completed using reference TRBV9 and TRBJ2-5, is DSGVTQTPKHLITATGQRVTLRCSPRSGDLSVYWYQQSLDQGLQFLIQYYNGEERAKGNILERFSAQQFPDLHSELNLSSLELGDSALYFCASSVSTSAQETQYFGPGTRLLVL.